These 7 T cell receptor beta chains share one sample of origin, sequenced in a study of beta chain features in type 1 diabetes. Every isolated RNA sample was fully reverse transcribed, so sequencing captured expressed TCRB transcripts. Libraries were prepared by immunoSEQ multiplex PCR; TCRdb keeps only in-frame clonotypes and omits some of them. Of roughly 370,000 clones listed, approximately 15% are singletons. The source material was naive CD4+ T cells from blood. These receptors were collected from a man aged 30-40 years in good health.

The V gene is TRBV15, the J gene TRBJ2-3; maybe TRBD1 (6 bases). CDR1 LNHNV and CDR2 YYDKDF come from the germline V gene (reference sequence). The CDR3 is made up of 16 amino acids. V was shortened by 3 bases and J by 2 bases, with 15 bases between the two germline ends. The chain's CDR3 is CATSRIRGRVTDTQYF. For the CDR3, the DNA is TGTGCCACCAGCAGGATCAGGGGTAGGGTCACAGATACGCAGTATTTT.

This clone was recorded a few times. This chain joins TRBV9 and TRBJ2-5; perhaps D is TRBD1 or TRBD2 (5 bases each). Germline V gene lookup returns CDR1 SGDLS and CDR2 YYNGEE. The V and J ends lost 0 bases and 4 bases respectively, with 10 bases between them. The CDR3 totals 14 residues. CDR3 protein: CASSVVGTRETQYF. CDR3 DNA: TGTGCCAGCAGCGTAGTTGGGACCCGAGAGACCCAGTACTTC. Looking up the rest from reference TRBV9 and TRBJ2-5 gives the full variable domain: DSGVTQTPKHLITATGQRVTLRCSPRSGDLSVYWYQQSLDQGLQFLIQYYNGEERAKGNILERFSAQQFPDLHSELNLSSLELGDSALYFCASSVVGTRETQYFGPGTRLLVL.

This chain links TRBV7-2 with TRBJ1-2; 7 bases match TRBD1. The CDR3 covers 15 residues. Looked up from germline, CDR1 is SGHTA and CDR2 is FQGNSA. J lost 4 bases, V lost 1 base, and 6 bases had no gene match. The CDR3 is CASSLGQGHFYGYTF. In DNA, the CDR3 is TGTGCCAGCAGCTTAGGACAGGGACACTTCTATGGCTACACCTTC.

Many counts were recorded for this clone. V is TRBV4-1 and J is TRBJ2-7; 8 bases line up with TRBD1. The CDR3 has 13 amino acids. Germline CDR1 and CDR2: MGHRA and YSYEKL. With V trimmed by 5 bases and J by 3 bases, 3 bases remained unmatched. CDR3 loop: CASSSGQGYEQYF. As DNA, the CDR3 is TGCGCCAGCAGCAGCGGACAGGGCTACGAGCAGTACTTC.

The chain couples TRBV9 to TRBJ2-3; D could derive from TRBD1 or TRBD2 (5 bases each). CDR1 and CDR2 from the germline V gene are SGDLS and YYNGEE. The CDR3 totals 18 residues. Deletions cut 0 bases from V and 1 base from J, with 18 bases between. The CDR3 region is CASSVAGPAPRGTDTQYF. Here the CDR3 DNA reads TGTGCCAGCAGCGTAGCGGGACCTGCTCCGAGGGGCACAGATACGCAGTATTTT.

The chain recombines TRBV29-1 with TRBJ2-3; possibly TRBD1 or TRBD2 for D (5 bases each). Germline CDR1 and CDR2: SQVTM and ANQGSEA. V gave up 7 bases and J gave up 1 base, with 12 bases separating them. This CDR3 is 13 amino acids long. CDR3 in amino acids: CSAFRGGTDTQYF. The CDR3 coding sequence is TGCAGCGCCTTTAGAGGGGGCACAGATACGCAGTATTTT.

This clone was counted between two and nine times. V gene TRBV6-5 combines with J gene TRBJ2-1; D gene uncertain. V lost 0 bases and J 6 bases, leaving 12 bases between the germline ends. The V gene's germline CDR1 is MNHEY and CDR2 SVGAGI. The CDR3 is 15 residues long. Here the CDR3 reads CASSYSSGWGNEQFF. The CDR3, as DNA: TGTGCCAGCAGTTACTCCTCCGGGTGGGGCAATGAGCAGTTCTTC.